This T cell receptor beta chain was sequenced during a study of Graves' ophthalmopathy and Graves' hyperthyroidism. Scientists amplified the TCR beta CDR3 regions from RNA transcripts. HTBI primers were used in a first-round RT-PCR, which preceded a second-round multiplex PCR. TCRdb reanalysed the multiplex PCR reads using MiXCR and keeps one entry per CDR3 protein. In the table there are about 620,000 distinct CDR3 sequences, around a fifth of which are singletons. Whole-study results and caveats: This model predicted ophthalmopathy progression (sensitivity roughly 64%, specificity around 72%).

CDR3 length: 14 amino acids. V was pared by 3 bases and J by 0 bases, with 8 bases between. This clonotype has ten or more counts. Its target is not known. If no ophthalmopathy appeared within 18 months of follow-up, hyperthyroidism was termed stable. Each hyperthyroidism patient was newly diagnosed, with under 2 months' duration, and aged 18 to 65. The sample comprised peripheral blood. This receptor was obtained from a woman younger than 35 with stable Graves' hyperthyroidism. Some clones in this sample may be carry-over from other donors' samples. This chain links TRBV12-3 or TRBV12-4 with TRBJ2-5; D is unclear. CDR3 loop: CASSFGPDQETQYF. CDR3 DNA sequence: TGTGCCAGCAGTTTTGGTCCAGACCAAGAGACCCAGTACTTC.